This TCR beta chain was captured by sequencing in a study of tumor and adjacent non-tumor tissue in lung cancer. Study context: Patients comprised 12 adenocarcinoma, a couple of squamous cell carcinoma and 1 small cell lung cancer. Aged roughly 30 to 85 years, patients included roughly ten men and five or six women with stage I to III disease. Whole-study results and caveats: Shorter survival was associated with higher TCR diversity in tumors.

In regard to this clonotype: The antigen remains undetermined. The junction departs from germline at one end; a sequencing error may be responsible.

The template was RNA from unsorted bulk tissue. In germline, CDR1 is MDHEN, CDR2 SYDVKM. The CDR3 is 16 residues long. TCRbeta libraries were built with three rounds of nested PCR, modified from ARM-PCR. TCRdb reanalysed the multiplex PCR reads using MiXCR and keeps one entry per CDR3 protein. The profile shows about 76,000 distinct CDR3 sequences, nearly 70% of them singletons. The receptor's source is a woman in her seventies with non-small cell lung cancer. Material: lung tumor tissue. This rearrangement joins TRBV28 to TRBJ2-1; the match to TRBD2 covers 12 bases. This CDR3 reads CASTSLTSGSPGVQFF. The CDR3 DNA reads TGTGCAAGCACTTCCCTGACTAGCGGGAGCCCGGGTGTGCAGTTCTTC.